The 8 T cell receptor beta chains in this list originate from one sample, sequenced in a study of CD8+ T cells in alopecia areata. Reverse transcribed after extraction, RNA yielded cDNA as the sequencing template. The data were produced by immunoSEQ multiplex PCR, yet TCRdb's version contains in-frame clones alone and is incomplete. The data show hundreds of thousands of clones, around two thirds seen once. The source material was CD4+ T cells sorted from blood, sampled at week 0. Receptors were obtained from a human donor with alopecia areata.

The rearrangement links TRBV14 to TRBJ2-7; D is unclear. This CDR3 has 13 residues. V lost 4 bases, J lost 3 bases, and 10 bases lay in between. Germline assignment: CDR1 SGHDN and CDR2 FVKESK. CDR3 sequence (DNA): TGTGCCAGCAGCCGTGTTGGGAACTACGAGCAGTACTTC. Its translation is CASSRVGNYEQYF.

This clone was observed a handful of times. CDR3 nucleotides: TGTGCCATCAGTGACAACAGGGCACAGTACTTC. It encodes CAISDNRAQYF. The rearrangement uses TRBV10-3 and TRBJ2-4, with D possibly TRBD1 on 6 matching bases. V lost 3 bases, J lost 13 bases, and 10 bases lay in between. CDR3 size: 11 residues. The germline gives CDR1 ENHRY, CDR2 SYGVKD.

V gene TRBV7-2 combines with J gene TRBJ1-2; 7 bases agree with TRBD1. This CDR3 has 13 residues. Trimming took 3 bases from V and 5 from J; bases not matched to a gene: 3. Germline V gene sequence: CDR1 SGHTA, CDR2 FQGNSA. The CDR3: CASSFRGTYGYTF. CDR3 sequence (DNA): TGTGCCAGCAGCTTCAGGGGGACTTATGGCTACACCTTC.

The chain has TRBV25-1 and TRBJ1-4, with 8 bases lining up with TRBD1. The V gene's germline CDR1 is MGHDK and CDR2 SYGVNS. The J segment lost 8 bases and the V segment lost 3 bases, leaving 8 bases of the junction unmatched. The CDR3 sequence is 15 residues long. CDR3 bases: TGTGCCAGCAGTGACCCCGGACAGGGATCCGAAAAACTGTTTTTT. As protein: CASSDPGQGSEKLFF.

The sample holds a few counts of this clone. The V call is TRBV18, the J call TRBJ1-2, with unresolved D. Germline-derived CDR1 and CDR2 are KGHSH and LQKENI. The CDR3 has 13 amino acids. V lost 4 bases and J 4 bases, leaving 10 bases between the germline ends. This CDR3 reads CASSRDPSYGYTF. In nucleotides, the CDR3 is TGTGCCAGCTCACGAGACCCTTCCTATGGCTACACCTTC.

The chain links TRBV7-3 to TRBJ2-3; 8 bases match TRBD2. Looked up from germline, CDR1 is SGHTA and CDR2 is FQGTGA. The CDR3 contains 16 residues. V shed 5 bases and J 2 bases; nucleotides not matched to a gene: 9. CDR3: CASSPIAGTDTDTQYF. The CDR3 DNA reads as TGTGCCAGCAGCCCAATAGCGGGGACCGACACAGATACGCAGTATTTT.

This chain joins TRBV4-1 and TRBJ1-5; no definite D call. The germline CDR1 and CDR2 sequences are MGHRA and YSYEKL. Trimming pared 0 bases from V and 4 bases from J, leaving 16 bases between. This CDR3 is 17 amino acids long. CDR3 loop: CASSQDWRRLDNQPQHF. CDR3 DNA sequence: TGCGCCAGCAGCCAAGATTGGAGAAGGCTTGATAATCAGCCCCAGCATTTT.

The chain combines TRBV6-5 with TRBJ1-1, with 8 positions matching TRBD1. The CDR3 is made up of 15 amino acids. From germline, CDR1 is MNHEY and CDR2 SVGAGI. Germline trimming cut 6 bases from V and 3 bases from J; bases unmatched to any gene: 9. The CDR3 loop is CASSPERDRYTEAFF. As DNA, the CDR3 is TGTGCCAGCAGCCCCGAAAGGGACAGGTACACTGAAGCTTTCTTT.